Shown below are 4 T cell receptor beta chains from a single sample sequenced in a study of blood T cells in healthy people across ages. Combining a sample-barcoded 5' primer with a J-beta primer mix, a second PCR ran for about 7 to 12 cycles. MiXCR, run by TCRdb on the 5' RACE reads, gives a single entry per CDR3 protein. The data show fewer than 2,000,000 distinct CDR3 sequences, with about 31% seen just once and approximately 10% held by the top ten. The specimen sequenced was blood. These receptors were collected from a woman in her twenties or thirties in good health.

This chain connects TRBV19 to TRBJ2-5; D is uncertain. V lost 3 bases and J 4 bases, leaving 9 bases between the germline ends. In germline, CDR1 is LNHDA, CDR2 SQIVND (reference sequence). CDR3 length: 13 residues. CDR3 DNA: TGTGCCAGTAGTATTGGCAACAGAGAGACCCAGTACTTC. Protein: CASSIGNRETQYF.

In regard to this clonotype: An end of the junction differs from the germline gene, which may be a read error. The chain is built from TRBV25-1 and TRBJ2-7; the D is unclear. Germline-derived CDR1 and CDR2 are MGHDK and SYGVNS. This CDR3 region has 15 residues. The CDR3 is CAGSPDRPSTYEQYF. The DNA for the CDR3 is TGTGCCGGCAGCCCAGATCGACCCTCGACCTACGAGCAGTACTTC.

The rearrangement links TRBV7-6 to TRBJ2-1, with 8 bases aligning to TRBD1. The trim removed 1 base at V and 5 bases at J, leaving 7 bases unmatched. CDR3 size: 16 residues. Germline values: CDR1 SGHVS, CDR2 FNYEAQ. The CDR3 is CASSLVMGQDDNEQFF. DNA for the CDR3: TGTGCCAGCAGCTTAGTTATGGGACAGGATGACAATGAGCAGTTCTTC.

The CDR3: CASRHLRGRTSYEQYF. The CDR3 DNA follows: TGTGCCAGCAGACACCTAAGGGGGCGTACTTCCTACGAGCAGTACTTC. J is TRBJ2-7 and V is TRBV11-2; TRBD1 matches at 7 bases. V lost 6 bases, J lost 1 base, and 12 bases stayed unmatched. CDR3 size: 16 residues. CDR1 SGHAT and CDR2 FQNNGV come from the germline V gene.